Sequencing of this T cell receptor (beta chain) was carried out in a study of T cell responses to AZD1222 COVID-19 vaccine (dated by TCRdb to about 2021). Looking at the study overall: AZD1222 recipients given second doses at about 4 weeks or at about 12 weeks were pooled, since spike-specific TCR depth and breadth were not found to differ between the two schedules. A total of 230 to 250 trial participants underwent TCR sequencing, of whom around 200 received two doses of AZD1222 and about 25 received two doses of the MenACWY control vaccine. Trial participants were enrolled into age subgroups of 18-55, 56-69 and 70-plus years, which contained 148, 28 and 57 TCR-sequenced participants, respectively.

The CDR3 regions of human TCRbeta chains were analyzed by immunosequencing. Per the original workflow: Repertoire TCRs were checked for matches against a reference library of SARS-CoV-2-specific TCRs that had been generated using the MIRA antigen-specificity platform. Breadth was defined as the fraction of unique TCRs that were SARS-CoV-2-associated. Depth was defined as the fraction of total T cells that were SARS-CoV-2-associated. Using the MIRA data, each spike-specific TCR was mapped to the spike region that the TCR reacts to and placed in a CD4 or CD8 class. Log10-transformed breadth and depth values were compared by one-way ANOVA with Sidak's multiple comparisons tests. This is the immuneACCESS table as TCRdb keeps it, with only in-frame sequences that have V and J called. A part of the clones is gone; compared with another copy, unresolved V genes explain less than half, and the rest is unexplained. The V and J calls and clone size come from that table; D and trimming were worked out from the DNA. The sample table records about 200,000 clones; 85% to 90% of these occur just once. The top ten clones comprise approximately 7.7% of the sample.

CDR1 SGHDN and CDR2 FVKESK were looked up in the germline V gene. V is pared back by 1 base and J by 5 bases, with 5 bases lying between the germline termini. The CDR3 sequence holds 12 residues, the cysteine and phenylalanine included. The kept DNA is CDR3 alone, 36 bases in frame from the first base. In the case of this clone: Its antigen is still unknown. One base away there is no much larger clone; base qualities are not given. Other DNA variants within this sample encode the same CDR3.

What the work shows at the level of the full study, not this receptor alone: Participants were mostly white British, with more females than males. The authors suggested clonal diversity may have been underestimated. The 56-69-year group was small, and its depth increase did not reach significance, likely because of low power. Conclusions about previously exposed vaccinees are limited, since just five to seven AZD1222 recipients were seropositive for SARS-CoV-2 at baseline. Because no day 14 peak-response samples were available, the repertoires could be characterized only after the peak T cell response. CD4 TCRs associated with the vaccine covered the entire spike protein, and the dominant responses were in regions 160-218 and 743-854. A significant rise in spike-specific TCR breadth and depth was observed after two AZD1222 doses relative to day 0 and relative to MenACWY recipients. Epitopes outside the regions mutated in the B.1.351 and B.1.1.7 variants were reportedly recognized by nearly half of the unique spike-specific TCRs.

This specimen's time point label, interpreted: baseline before first vaccination. Vaccinee samples were obtained from the UK trials COV001 and COV002, which included a single-blind randomized controlled phase 2/3 trial of AZD1222 (ChAdOx1 nCoV-19) in healthy adults. For TCRbeta chain sequencing, PBMC samples from trial participants were taken at day 0 and at day 28 after the second dose. The receptor comes from an adult in good health. The input for sequencing was peripheral blood, taken on day 0 of AZD1222 vaccination. The chain was built from TRBV14 and TRBJ2-5; confidence is insufficient to name the D gene. The nucleotide sequence is TGTGCCAGCAGCCAAGTTGGGGAGACCCAGTACTTC. It codes for CASSQVGETQYF.